This T cell receptor beta chain was observed in a study of blood T cell repertoires in COVID-19. Study-level background: Material from acute and convalescent COVID-19 was sourced from the United States, Italy and Spain. In each case, the material was cDNA or gDNA derived from T cells, B-cell-depleted T cells, or PBMCs.

The authors' processing: Estimates of nucleated cell counts were drawn from the amplification of reference gene primers. Clones were read by immunoSEQ multiplex PCR, and TCRdb kept only the in-frame ones, dropping some. V and J calls and clone size come straight from that table; D and trimming were deduced from the DNA. Of about 90,000 clones listed, 92% were seen once; the top ten hold 6.3%. Germline trimming cut 2 bases from V and 0 bases from J; bases unmatched to any gene: 7. The CDR3 has 17 residues. Germline CDR1 reads LGHNA; CDR2 reads YSLEER. The chain joins TRBV4-3 to TRBJ2-3, with 8 positions matching TRBD2. This sequence originates from a woman aged 55-70 years with active COVID-19. Sequenced: peripheral blood. This CDR3 is CASSQSLAGTSTDTQYF. The CDR3 nucleotides read TGCGCCAGCAGCCAATCTTTAGCGGGGACAAGCACAGATACGCAGTATTTT.